A single sample gave rise to the 13 T cell receptor beta chains below, sequenced in a study of T cells in Graves' hyperthyroidism and ophthalmopathy. Amplification of TCR beta CDR3 regions used RNA as the template. The HTBI primer set was used in a first-round RT-PCR of the TCR CDR3. One entry per CDR3 protein results from TCRdb running MiXCR on the multiplex PCR reads. The table has some 510,000 distinct CDR3 sequences, 20% seen once. The sample was blood. The receptor source for this set is a man aged 18 to 29 with Graves' hyperthyroidism.

This clonotype has a count of ten or more. This sequence joins TRBV6-5 and TRBJ1-3; no clear D gene. The CDR3 is made up of 12 amino acids. The germline V gene encodes CDR1 MNHEY and CDR2 SVGAGI. V gave up 8 bases and J gave up 0 bases, with 5 bases separating them. In DNA form, the CDR3 reads TGTGCCAGCGCAGACTCTGGAAACACCATATATTTT. Its translation: CASADSGNTIYF.

The J gene is TRBJ1-1, the V gene TRBV12-3 or TRBV12-4, with 7 bases matching TRBD1. The CDR3 contains 14 residues. With V trimmed by 3 bases and J by 5 bases, 6 bases remained unmatched. CDR3 region: CASSLAGGSTEAFF. For the CDR3, the DNA is TGTGCCAGCAGTTTGGCAGGGGGGAGTACTGAAGCTTTCTTT.

The chain employs TRBV12-3 or TRBV12-4 and TRBJ2-2; 9 bases match TRBD1. Trimming took 3 bases from V and 7 from J; bases not matched to a gene: 6. The CDR3 contains 15 residues. The DNA of the CDR3 is TGTGCCAGCAGTTTGGGGGACAGGGCAGACGGGGAGCTGTTTTTT. Translating gives CASSLGDRADGELFF.

The table lists this clonotype with many counts. This may come from a read error, since a much larger clone is one base off. This chain links TRBV6-1 with TRBJ1-1; D gene ambiguous. Looked up from germline, CDR1 is MNHNS and CDR2 is SASEGT. The CDR3 consists of 15 residues. CDR3 residues: CTSTYGGSANTEAFF. CDR3 coding DNA: TGTACCAGCACATACGGTGGGTCAGCGAACACTGAAGCTTTCTTT.

This clonotype was recorded at least ten times. The chain couples TRBV12-3 or TRBV12-4 to TRBJ1-5, with D possibly TRBD1 on 5 matching bases. The CDR3 is 14 residues long. The V gene lost 5 bases and the J gene lost 7 bases, with 15 bases spanning the gap. CDR3 nucleotide sequence: TGTGCCAGCAGTCACCGGGACCTTCGACAGCCCCAGCATTTT. Translating it yields CASSHRDLRQPQHF.

This clonotype occurred a few times. The chain couples TRBV28 to TRBJ1-6; 7 positions agree with TRBD1. The CDR3 runs 16 residues. From germline, CDR1 is MDHEN and CDR2 SYDVKM. V shed 5 bases, J shed 12 bases, and the junction held 16 bases outside the gene matches. This CDR3 is CASSPMPGTVLEPLHF. The CDR3 DNA reads as TGTGCCAGCAGTCCAATGCCCGGGACAGTCCTTGAACCCCTCCACTTT.

Points on this clonotype: A much larger clone lies a single base off, so this may be a read error. The chain uses TRBV28 and TRBJ1-1; D perhaps matches TRBD1 (6 bases). Germline loops: CDR1 MDHEN, CDR2 SYDVKM. CDR3 size: 14 residues. As DNA, the CDR3 is TGTGCCAGCAGCCAACACAGGGTAGGCACTGAAGCTTGCTTT. This sequence encodes CASSQHRVGTEACF.

V is TRBV24-1 and J is TRBJ1-5, with D possibly matching TRBD1 (5 bases). The CDR3 consists of 15 residues. The germline CDR1 and CDR2 sequences are KGHDR and SFDVKD. V was trimmed by 2 bases and J by 5 bases, leaving 12 bases between them. The CDR3 region has the DNA TGTGCCACCAGTGATTCTGGACATGGCCATCAGCCCCAGCATTTT. Its translation: CATSDSGHGHQPQHF.

This chain joins TRBV28 and TRBJ1-6; D ambiguous. V was shortened by 4 bases and J by 0 bases, with 10 bases between the two germline ends. CDR3 size: 16 residues. The germline V gene encodes CDR1 MDHEN and CDR2 SYDVKM. The CDR3 DNA reads TGTGCCAGCAGTTCCCGTTGGAGCTCCTATAATTCACCCCTCCACTTT. Translated, it gives CASSSRWSSYNSPLHF.

This clonotype occurred many times. The chain recombines TRBV9 with TRBJ2-5; D may be TRBD1 (6 bases). V lost 2 bases and J 5 bases, leaving 13 bases between the germline ends. The CDR3 length is 14 residues. Germline values: CDR1 SGDLS, CDR2 YYNGEE. The CDR3 loop reads CASSVRGGGETQYF. CDR3 DNA: TGTGCCAGCAGCGTTCGAGGGGGTGGTGAGACCCAGTACTTC.

This clonotype has only a few counts. The chain recombines TRBV19 with TRBJ2-7; D is possibly TRBD1 (5 bases). The CDR3 covers 14 residues. V gave up 5 bases and J gave up 6 bases, with 17 bases separating them. Germline CDR1 reads LNHDA; CDR2 reads SQIVND (reference sequence). CDR3 nucleotides: TGTGCCAGTAGTCCCGAGACAGCCGGGCCCGAGCAGTACTTC. This codes for CASSPETAGPEQYF.

The V gene is TRBV30, the J gene TRBJ1-2; TRBD1 agrees at 8 bases. The junction had 8 bases not matched to a gene; V was cut back by 1 base and J by 4 bases. This CDR3 contains 15 residues. Germline loops: CDR1 GTSNPN, CDR2 SVGIG (reference sequence). Here the CDR3 reads CAWSGRTGLGYGYTF. As DNA, the CDR3 is TGTGCCTGGAGTGGGCGGACAGGGTTGGGCTATGGCTACACCTTC.

The V call is TRBV19, the J call TRBJ1-5, with TRBD1 as a possible D gene (6 bases). The germline V gene has CDR1 LNHDA and CDR2 SQIVND (reference sequence). V was cut by 1 base and J by 6 bases, with 16 bases left in between. The CDR3 is 16 residues long. In nucleotides, the CDR3 is TGTGCCAGTAGTATAGCGGTGGGAAAGGGGGGTCAGCCCCAGCATTTT. Translation: CASSIAVGKGGQPQHF.